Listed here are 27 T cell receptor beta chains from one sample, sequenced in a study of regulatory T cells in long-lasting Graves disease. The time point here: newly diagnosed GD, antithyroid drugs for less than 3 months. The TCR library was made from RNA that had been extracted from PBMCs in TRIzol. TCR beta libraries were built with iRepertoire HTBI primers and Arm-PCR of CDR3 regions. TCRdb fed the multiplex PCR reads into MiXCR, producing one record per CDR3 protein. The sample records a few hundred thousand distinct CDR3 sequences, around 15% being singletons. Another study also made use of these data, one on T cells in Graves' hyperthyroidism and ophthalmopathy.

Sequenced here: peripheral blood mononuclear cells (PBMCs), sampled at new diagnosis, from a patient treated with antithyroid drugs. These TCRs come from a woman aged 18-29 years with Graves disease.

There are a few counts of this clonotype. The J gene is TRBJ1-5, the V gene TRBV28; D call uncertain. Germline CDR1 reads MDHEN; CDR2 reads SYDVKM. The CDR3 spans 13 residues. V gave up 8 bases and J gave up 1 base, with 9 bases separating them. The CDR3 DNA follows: TGTGCCAGCGAGTCAGTGAGCAATCAGCCCCAGCATTTT. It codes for CASESVSNQPQHF.

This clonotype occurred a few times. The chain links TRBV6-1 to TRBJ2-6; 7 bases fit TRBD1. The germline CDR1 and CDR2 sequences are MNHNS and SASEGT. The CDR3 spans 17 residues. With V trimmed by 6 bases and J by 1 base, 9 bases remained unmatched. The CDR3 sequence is CASSPGTARSGANVLTF. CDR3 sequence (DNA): TGTGCCAGCAGCCCCGGGACAGCCCGGTCTGGGGCCAACGTCCTGACTTTC.

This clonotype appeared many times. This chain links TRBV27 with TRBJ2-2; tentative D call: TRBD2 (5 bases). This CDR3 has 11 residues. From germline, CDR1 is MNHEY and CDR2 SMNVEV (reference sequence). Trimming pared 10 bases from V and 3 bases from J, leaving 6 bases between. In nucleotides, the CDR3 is TGTGCCACCGGGGACACCGGGGAGCTGTTTTTT. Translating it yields CATGDTGELFF.

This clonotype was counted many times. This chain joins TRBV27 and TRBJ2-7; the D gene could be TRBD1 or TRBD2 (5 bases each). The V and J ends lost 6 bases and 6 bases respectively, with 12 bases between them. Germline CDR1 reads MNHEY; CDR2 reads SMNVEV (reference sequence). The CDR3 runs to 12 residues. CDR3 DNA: TGTGCCAGCAGAAGAAGTGGGGGCGAGCAGTACTTC. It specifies CASRRSGGEQYF.

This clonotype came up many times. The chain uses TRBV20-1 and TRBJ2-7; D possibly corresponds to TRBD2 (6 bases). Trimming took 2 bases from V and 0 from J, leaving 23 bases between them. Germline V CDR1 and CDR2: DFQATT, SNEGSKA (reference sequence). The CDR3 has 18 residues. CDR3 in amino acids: CSARFPSWLATSSYEQYF. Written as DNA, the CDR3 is TGCAGTGCTAGATTCCCCTCGTGGCTAGCGACTAGCTCCTACGAGCAGTACTTC.

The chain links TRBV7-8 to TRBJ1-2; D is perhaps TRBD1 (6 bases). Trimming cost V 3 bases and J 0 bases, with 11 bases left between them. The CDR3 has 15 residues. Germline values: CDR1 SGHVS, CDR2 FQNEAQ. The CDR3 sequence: CASSFGQFANYGYTF. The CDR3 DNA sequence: TGTGCCAGCAGCTTCGGACAGTTTGCTAACTATGGCTACACCTTC.

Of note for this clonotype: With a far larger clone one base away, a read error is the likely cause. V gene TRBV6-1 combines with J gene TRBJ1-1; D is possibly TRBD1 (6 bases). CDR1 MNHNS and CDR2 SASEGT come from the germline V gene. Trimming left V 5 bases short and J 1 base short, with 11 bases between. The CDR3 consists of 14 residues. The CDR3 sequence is CASSRGTRNTEAFF. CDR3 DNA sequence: TGTGCCAGCAGTCGCGGGACAAGGAACACTGAAGCTTTCTTT.

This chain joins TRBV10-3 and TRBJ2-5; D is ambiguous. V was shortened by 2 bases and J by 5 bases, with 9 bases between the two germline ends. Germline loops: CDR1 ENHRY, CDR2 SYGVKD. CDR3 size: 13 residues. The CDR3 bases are TGTGCCATCAGTGAGGGCCCTTCGGAGACCCAGTACTTC. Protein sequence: CAISEGPSETQYF.

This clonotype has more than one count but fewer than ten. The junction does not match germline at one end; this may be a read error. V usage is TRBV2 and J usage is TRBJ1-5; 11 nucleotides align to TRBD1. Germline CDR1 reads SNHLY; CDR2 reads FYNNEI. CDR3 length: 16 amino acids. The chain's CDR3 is CASSLSGTGGNQAQHF. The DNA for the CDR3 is TGTGCCAGCAGTTTGTCCGGGACAGGGGGAAATCAGGCCCAGCATTTT.

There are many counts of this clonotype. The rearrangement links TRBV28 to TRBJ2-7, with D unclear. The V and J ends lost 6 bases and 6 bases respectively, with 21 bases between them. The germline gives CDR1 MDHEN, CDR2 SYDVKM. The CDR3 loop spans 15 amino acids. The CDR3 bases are TGTGCCAGCAGGCGACGACGGAGCGAGAACCTCGAGCAGTACTTC. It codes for CASRRRRSENLEQYF.

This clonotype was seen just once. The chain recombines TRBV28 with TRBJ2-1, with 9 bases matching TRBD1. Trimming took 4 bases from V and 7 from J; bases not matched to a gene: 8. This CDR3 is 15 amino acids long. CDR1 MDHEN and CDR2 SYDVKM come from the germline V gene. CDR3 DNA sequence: TGTGCCAGCAGTTGGCCCAGGACAGGGGTAAATGAGCAGTTCTTC. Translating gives CASSWPRTGVNEQFF.

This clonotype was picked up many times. Here the CDR3 reads CASSQGGPRADTQYF. The CDR3 DNA is TGTGCCAGCAGCCAAGGGGGGCCGAGAGCAGATACGCAGTATTTT. The chain couples TRBV3-1 to TRBJ2-3; D is perhaps TRBD1 (6 bases). Germline CDR1 and CDR2: LGHDT and YNNKEL (reference sequence). This CDR3 contains 15 residues. Trimming removed 1 base from V and 4 bases from J, with 12 bases in between.

CDR3: CASSEQGVNQPQHF. The CDR3 nucleotides read TGCGCCAGCAGTGAGCAAGGGGTCAATCAGCCCCAGCATTTT. This chain connects TRBV10-1 to TRBJ1-5, with D possibly being TRBD1 (5 bases). Germline V gives CDR1 WNHNN, CDR2 SYGVQD (reference sequence). The CDR3 is 14 residues long. V was cut by 2 bases and J by 3 bases, with 8 bases left in between.

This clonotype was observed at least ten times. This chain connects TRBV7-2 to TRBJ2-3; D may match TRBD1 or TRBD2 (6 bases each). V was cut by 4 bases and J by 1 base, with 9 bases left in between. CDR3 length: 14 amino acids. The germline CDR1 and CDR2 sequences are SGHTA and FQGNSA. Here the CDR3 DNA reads TGTGCCAGCAGCTCTCGGGGGCGCACAGATACGCAGTATTTT. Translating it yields CASSSRGRTDTQYF.

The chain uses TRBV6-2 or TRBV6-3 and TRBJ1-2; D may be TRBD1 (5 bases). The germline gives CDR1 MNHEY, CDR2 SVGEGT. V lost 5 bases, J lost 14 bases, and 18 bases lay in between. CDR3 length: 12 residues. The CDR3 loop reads CASSEAGHPKTF. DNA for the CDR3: TGTGCCAGCAGTGAAGCAGGACATCCCAAGACCTTC.

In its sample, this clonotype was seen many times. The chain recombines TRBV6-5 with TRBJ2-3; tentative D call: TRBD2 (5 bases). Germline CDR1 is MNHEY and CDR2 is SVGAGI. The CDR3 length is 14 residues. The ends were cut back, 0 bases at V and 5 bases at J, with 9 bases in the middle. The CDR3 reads CASSYSSVEDTQYF. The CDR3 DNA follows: TGTGCCAGCAGTTACTCTAGCGTGGAAGATACGCAGTATTTT.

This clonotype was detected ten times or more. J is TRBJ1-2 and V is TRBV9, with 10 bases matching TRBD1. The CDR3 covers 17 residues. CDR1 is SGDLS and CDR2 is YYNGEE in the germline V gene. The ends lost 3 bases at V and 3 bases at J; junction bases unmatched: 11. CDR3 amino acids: CASSASMTGGRDYGYTF. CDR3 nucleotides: TGTGCCAGCAGCGCCTCGATGACAGGGGGCAGGGACTATGGCTACACCTTC.

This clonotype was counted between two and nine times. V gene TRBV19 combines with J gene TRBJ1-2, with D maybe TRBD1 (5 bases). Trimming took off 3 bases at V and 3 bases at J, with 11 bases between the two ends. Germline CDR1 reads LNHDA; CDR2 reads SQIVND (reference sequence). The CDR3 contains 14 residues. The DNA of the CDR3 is TGTGCCAGTAGTATGGATTGGGACGACTATGGCTACACCTTC. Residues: CASSMDWDDYGYTF.

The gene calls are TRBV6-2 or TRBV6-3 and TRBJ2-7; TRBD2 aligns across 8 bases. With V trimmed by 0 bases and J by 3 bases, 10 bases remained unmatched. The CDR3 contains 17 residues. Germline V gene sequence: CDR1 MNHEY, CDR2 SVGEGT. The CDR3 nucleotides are TGTGCCAGCAGTTACTCGTTTAGCGGGGCAGGATTCTACGAGCAGTACTTC. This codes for CASSYSFSGAGFYEQYF.

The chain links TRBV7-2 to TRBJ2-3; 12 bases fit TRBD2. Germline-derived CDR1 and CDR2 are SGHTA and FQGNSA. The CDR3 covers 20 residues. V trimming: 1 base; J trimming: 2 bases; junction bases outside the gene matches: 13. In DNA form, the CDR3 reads TGTGCCAGCAGCTTAGGACTAGCGGGGGAACGACGAGGTATCACAGATACGCAGTATTTT. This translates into CASSLGLAGERRGITDTQYF.

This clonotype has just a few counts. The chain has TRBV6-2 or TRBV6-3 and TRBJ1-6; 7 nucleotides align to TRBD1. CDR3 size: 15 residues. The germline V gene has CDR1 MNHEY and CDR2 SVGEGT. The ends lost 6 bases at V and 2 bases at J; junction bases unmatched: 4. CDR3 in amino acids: CASRQGPTYNSPLHF. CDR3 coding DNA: TGTGCCAGCAGACAGGGGCCGACCTATAATTCACCCCTCCACTTT.

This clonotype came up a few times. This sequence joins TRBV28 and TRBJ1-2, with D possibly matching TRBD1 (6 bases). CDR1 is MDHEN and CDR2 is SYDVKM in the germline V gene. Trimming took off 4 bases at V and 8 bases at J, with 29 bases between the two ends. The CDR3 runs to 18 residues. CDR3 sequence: CASSYPTEGGHPDSGYTF. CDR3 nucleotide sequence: TGTGCCAGCAGTTACCCAACCGAGGGGGGACACCCGGACTCGGGCTACACCTTC.

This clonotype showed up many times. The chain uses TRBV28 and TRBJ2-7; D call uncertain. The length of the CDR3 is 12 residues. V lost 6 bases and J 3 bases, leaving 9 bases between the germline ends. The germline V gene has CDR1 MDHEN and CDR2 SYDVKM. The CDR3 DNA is TGTGCCAGCAGCGGACCAAACTACGAGCAGTACTTC. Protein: CASSGPNYEQYF.

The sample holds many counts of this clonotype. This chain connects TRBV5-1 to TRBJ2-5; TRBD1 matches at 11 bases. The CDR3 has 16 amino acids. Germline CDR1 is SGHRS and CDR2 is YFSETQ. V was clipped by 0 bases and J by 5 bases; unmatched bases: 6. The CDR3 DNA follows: TGCGCCAGCAGCTTGGCCGGGACAGGGGGATTGGAGACCCAGTACTTC. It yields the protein CASSLAGTGGLETQYF.

CDR3 in DNA: TGTGCCATCAGTGAGTCCCGGACAGGGGATACCGGGGAGCTGTTTTTT. It encodes CAISESRTGDTGELFF. The chain links TRBV10-3 to TRBJ2-2; 9 bases agree with TRBD1. V was clipped by 0 bases and J by 5 bases; unmatched bases: 4. CDR3 size: 16 residues. Per the germline V gene, CDR1 is ENHRY and CDR2 is SYGVKD.

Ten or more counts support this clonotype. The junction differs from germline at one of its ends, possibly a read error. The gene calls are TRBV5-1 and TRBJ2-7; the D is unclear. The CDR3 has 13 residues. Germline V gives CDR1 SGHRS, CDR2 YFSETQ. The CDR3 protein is CASSLGRNYEQYF. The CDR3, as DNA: TGTGCCAGCAGCCTCGGACGGAACTACGAGCAGTACTTC.

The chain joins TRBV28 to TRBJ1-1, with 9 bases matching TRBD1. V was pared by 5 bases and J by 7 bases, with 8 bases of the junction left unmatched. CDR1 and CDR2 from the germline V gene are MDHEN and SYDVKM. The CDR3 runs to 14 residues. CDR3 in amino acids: CASSLQGARFEAFF. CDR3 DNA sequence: TGTGCCAGCAGTCTACAGGGGGCGCGTTTTGAAGCTTTCTTT.